Shown below are 20 T cell receptor beta chains from a single sample sequenced in a study of blood T cell repertoires in COVID-19. TCRdb's table, derived via immunoSEQ multiplex PCR, lists solely in-frame clones and lacks some. The sample contains about 190,000 clones, around 80% of which appear only once. Sequencing input: peripheral blood. All receptors come from a human donor in a cohort sampled during active COVID-19.

J is TRBJ2-6 and V is TRBV27; D gene uncertain. V was shortened by 1 base and J by 2 bases, with 9 bases between the two germline ends. CDR3 length: 16 amino acids. The germline gives CDR1 MNHEY, CDR2 SMNVEV (reference sequence). In DNA, the CDR3 is TGTGCCAGCAGTTTATGGGCAGCAGCTGGGGCCAACGTCCTGACTTTC. This translates into CASSLWAAAGANVLTF.

The chain is built from TRBV18 and TRBJ2-6, with TRBD1 matching 7 bases. There are 16 residues in the CDR3. With V trimmed by 5 bases and J by 1 base, 5 bases remained unmatched. Per germline, CDR1 KGHSH and CDR2 LQKENI. The CDR3 bases are TGTGCCAGCTCAGCCATACAGGGGTCTGGGGCCAACGTCCTGACTTTC. Its translation is CASSAIQGSGANVLTF. The variable domain in full, with the rest retrieved from reference TRBV18 and TRBJ2-6, is NAGVMQNPRHLVRRRGQEARLRCSPMKGHSHVYWYRQLPEEGLKFMVYLQKENIIDESGMPKERFSAEFPKEGPSILRIQQVVRGDSAAYFCASSAIQGSGANVLTFGAGSRLTVL.

The chain links TRBV12-3 or TRBV12-4 to TRBJ2-7; the match to TRBD1 covers 7 bases. The CDR3 is 13 residues long. V shed 6 bases and J 7 bases; nucleotides not matched to a gene: 9. This CDR3 reads CASSPGTDREQYV. CDR3 bases: TGTGCCAGCAGCCCCGGGACAGATCGGGAGCAGTACGTC.

The J gene is TRBJ1-2, the V gene TRBV7-9, with 9 bases fitting TRBD1. This CDR3 has 13 amino acids. V lost 6 bases, J lost 8 bases, and 7 bases stayed unmatched. From germline, CDR1 is SEHNR and CDR2 FQNEAQ (reference sequence). DNA for the CDR3: TGTGCCAGCAGTCCGACAGGGGGAACGGGCTACACCTTC. Protein sequence: CASSPTGGTGYTF. The full variable domain, its missing parts supplied by reference TRBV7-9 and TRBJ1-2, is DTGVSQNPRHKITKRGQNVTFRCDPISEHNRLYWYRQTLGQGPEFLTYFQNEAQLEKSRLLSDRFSAERPKGSFSTLEIQRTEQGDSAMYLCASSPTGGTGYTFGSGTRLTVV.

The chain links TRBV6-5 to TRBJ2-7, with a tentative D call TRBD1 (5 bases). The germline V gene encodes CDR1 MNHEY and CDR2 SVGAGI. The CDR3 is 13 amino acids. Trimming removed 9 bases from V and 5 bases from J, with 17 bases in between. CDR3 amino acids: CASMGRLTHEQYF. CDR3 nucleotides: TGTGCCAGTATGGGGCGGCTGACGCACGAGCAGTACTTC.

This chain connects TRBV5-1 to TRBJ1-2, with D possibly being TRBD1 (5 bases). This CDR3 has 13 amino acids. Per germline, CDR1 SGHRS and CDR2 YFSETQ. Trimming took 5 bases from V and 2 from J, leaving 10 bases between them. CDR3 amino acids: CASSAGENYGYTF. The CDR3 DNA is TGCGCCAGCAGTGCGGGGGAAAACTATGGCTACACCTTC.

CDR3 sequence reads: CASSYIDAGRGTEAFF. The CDR3 DNA follows: TGTGCCAGCAGTTACATCGACGCCGGAAGGGGGACTGAAGCTTTCTTT. The J gene is TRBJ1-1, the V gene TRBV27, with D possibly TRBD1 on 6 matching bases. The germline V gene has CDR1 MNHEY and CDR2 SMNVEV (reference sequence). Between the trimmed V and J ends, which lost 4 bases and 5 bases, there was a span of 20 bases. The length of the CDR3 is 16 residues.

The chain is built from TRBV11-2 and TRBJ2-1; 10 bases fit TRBD1. The CDR3 is made up of 14 amino acids. Germline CDR1 and CDR2: SGHAT and FQNNGV. V lost 5 bases, J lost 12 bases, and 10 bases stayed unmatched. The CDR3 sequence: CASSAGQGSFRQFF. The CDR3 coding sequence is TGTGCCAGCAGCGCGGGACAGGGGTCGTTTAGGCAGTTCTTC.

J is TRBJ1-1 and V is TRBV30, with TRBD1 matching over 7 bases. The CDR3 sequence is 13 residues long. Germline CDR1 reads GTSNPN; CDR2 reads SVGIG (reference sequence). Trimming took 2 bases from V and 0 from J; bases not matched to a gene: 0. CDR3 amino acids: CAWSQGVNTEAFF. The CDR3, as DNA: TGTGCCTGGAGTCAGGGGGTGAACACTGAAGCTTTCTTT.

The chain combines TRBV6-5 with TRBJ2-3; 8 bases fit TRBD2. This CDR3 is built from 15 residues. V lost 6 bases, J lost 2 bases, and 7 bases stayed unmatched. Germline values: CDR1 MNHEY, CDR2 SVGAGI. Here the CDR3 reads CASRDTGGPTDTQYF. Written as DNA, the CDR3 is TGTGCCAGCAGAGATACGGGGGGGCCCACAGATACGCAGTATTTT.

This sequence joins TRBV5-1 and TRBJ1-3; a possible D gene is TRBD1 (5 bases). Germline lookup yields CDR1 SGHRS and CDR2 YFSETQ. The CDR3 runs 16 residues. V gave up 1 base and J gave up 0 bases, with 11 bases separating them. Here the CDR3 reads CASSLQAGDSGNTIYF. CDR3 nucleotide sequence: TGCGCCAGCAGCTTGCAGGCGGGGGACTCTGGAAACACCATATATTTT. Drawing the rest from reference TRBV5-1 and TRBJ1-3, the complete variable domain is KAGVTQTPRYLIKTRGQQVTLSCSPISGHRSVSWYQQTPGQGLQFLFEYFSETQRNKGNFPGRFSGRQFSNSRSEMNVSTLELGDSALYLCASSLQAGDSGNTIYFGEGSWLTVV.

The J gene is TRBJ2-7, the V gene TRBV5-1; D ambiguous. Germline V CDR1 and CDR2: SGHRS, YFSETQ. The CDR3 loop spans 15 amino acids. Trimming shortened V by 4 bases and J by 3 bases, and 17 bases separated the two germline ends. As DNA, the CDR3 is TGCGCCAGCAGCCTGGACGGAAGTTCTAGCTACGAGCAGTACGTC. It specifies CASSLDGSSSYEQYV.

This clone was counted a single time. J is TRBJ2-5 and V is TRBV27; D gene uncertain. CDR3 length: 13 amino acids. CDR1 and CDR2 from the germline V gene are MNHEY and SMNVEV (reference sequence). V lost 5 bases and J 5 bases, leaving 12 bases between the germline ends. CDR3 coding DNA: TGTGCCAGCAGTACCCACGGGTCCGAGACCCAGTACTTC. It yields the protein CASSTHGSETQYF.

This chain links TRBV28 with TRBJ1-3; 11 bases line up with TRBD1. This CDR3 region has 15 residues. V shed 4 bases, J shed 8 bases, and the junction held 7 bases outside the gene matches. Germline CDR1 and CDR2: MDHEN and SYDVKM. The CDR3 protein is CASSSQGQGVYTIYF. CDR3 bases: TGTGCCAGCAGTTCCCAGGGACAGGGGGTTTACACCATATATTTT.

The chain couples TRBV5-4 to TRBJ2-7; 13 bases map to TRBD2. The V and J ends lost 2 bases and 3 bases, in that order; junction bases with no gene match: 2. Germline V gene sequence: CDR1 SGHNT, CDR2 YYREEE (reference sequence). This CDR3 is built from 15 residues. CDR3 nucleotide sequence: TGTGCCAGCAGCTTCGGGACTAGCGGGAACTACGAGCAGTACTTC. It translates to CASSFGTSGNYEQYF.

V usage is TRBV7-2 and J usage is TRBJ1-1; perhaps TRBD1 as D (6 bases). This CDR3 region has 15 residues. Trimming stripped 4 bases from V and 2 bases from J, with 14 bases between. Germline lookup yields CDR1 SGHTA and CDR2 FQGNSA. CDR3 nucleotide sequence: TGTGCCAGCAGCTCTGGGGGGGGCGGAAACACTGAAGCTTTCTTT. It translates to CASSSGGGGNTEAFF.

The J gene is TRBJ1-5, the V gene TRBV6-5, with D possibly matching TRBD1 (5 bases). The CDR3 spans 14 residues. CDR1 and CDR2 (germline): MNHEY, SVGAGI. V lost 5 bases, J lost 6 bases, and 14 bases lay in between. This chain's CDR3 is CASSPDWRGQPQHF. CDR3 sequence (DNA): TGTGCCAGCAGTCCGGACTGGAGGGGTCAGCCCCAGCATTTT.

CDR3 sequence: CASSFGAGPTDTQYF. The DNA of the CDR3 is TGTGCCAGCAGTTTCGGGGCGGGACCCACAGATACGCAGTATTTT. The gene calls are TRBV27 and TRBJ2-3; tentative D call: TRBD2 (6 bases). The CDR3 totals 15 residues. V was trimmed by 3 bases and J by 2 bases, leaving 12 bases between them. Germline values: CDR1 MNHEY, CDR2 SMNVEV (reference sequence).

The V gene is TRBV5-4, the J gene TRBJ1-1, with D perhaps TRBD1 (5 bases). The germline V and J ends were trimmed by 0 bases and 1 base, with 7 bases remaining between them. This CDR3 spans 14 amino acids. The V gene's germline CDR1 is SGHNT and CDR2 YYREEE (reference sequence). CDR3 coding DNA: TGTGCCAGCAGCTTGGACAGGAGGAACACTGAAGCTTTCTTT. It codes for CASSLDRRNTEAFF.

The chain combines TRBV3-1 (or the pseudogene TRBV3-2) with TRBJ2-5, with TRBD1 matching 8 bases. This CDR3 has 15 residues. The trim removed 4 bases at V and 5 bases at J, leaving 9 bases unmatched. CDR1 is LGHDT and CDR2 is YNNKEL in the germline V gene (reference sequence). The CDR3 sequence is CASSPTGGSGETQYF. The CDR3 region has the DNA TGTGCCAGCAGCCCCACAGGGGGATCCGGGGAGACCCAGTACTTC.